The 2 T cell receptor beta chains given below trace back to one sample, sequenced in a study of T cell responses to AZD1222 COVID-19 vaccine. Repertoires were generated with immunoSEQ multiplex PCR, while TCRdb's copy carries only in-frame clones and drops some. The sample has about 120,000 clones, 70% to 90% seen once. The specimen comprised peripheral blood, sampled on day 0 of MenACWY control vaccination. The receptor source for this set is an adult in good health.

The rearrangement links TRBV7-2 to TRBJ2-3, with 12 bases aligning to TRBD2. In germline, CDR1 is SGHTA, CDR2 FQGNSA. After removal of 10 bases from V and 2 bases from J, the junction contained 7 bases not matched to a gene. The CDR3 spans 15 residues. The CDR3 here is CATELAGGPTDTQYF. The CDR3 DNA reads TGTGCCACAGAACTAGCGGGGGGCCCCACAGATACGCAGTATTTT.

The chain employs TRBV28 and TRBJ2-7; no firm D call. The germline CDR1 and CDR2 sequences are MDHEN and SYDVKM. This CDR3 is built from 11 residues. V dropped 8 bases and J dropped 1 base, with 6 bases sitting between them. DNA for the CDR3: TGTGCCAGCGGGGTGTCCTACGAGCAGTACTTC. Its protein product is CASGVSYEQYF.